The 23 T cell receptor beta chains in this list originate from one sample, sequenced in a study of shared clonotypes between healthy human individuals. The repertoire was sequenced with immunoSEQ multiplex PCR; TCRdb's copy has only in-frame clones and lacks some. The sample lists some 1,400,000 clones; roughly 96% were seen once. Sequencing was done on a sample of naive CD4+ T cells sorted from blood. Subset defined: CD45RA+ positively selected. These TCRs come from a man aged 25-45 years in good health.

The chain employs TRBV5-1 and TRBJ2-3, with D tentatively TRBD1 or TRBD2 (6 bases each). The ends were cut back, 0 bases at V and 1 base at J, with 27 bases in the middle. The CDR3 has 21 residues. Germline values: CDR1 SGHRS, CDR2 YFSETQ. CDR3 in amino acids: CASSLGQKMGGQFPGTDTQYF. In nucleotides, the CDR3 is TGCGCCAGCAGCTTGGGACAAAAAATGGGGGGCCAGTTTCCCGGCACAGATACGCAGTATTTT.

The rearrangement joins TRBV5-1 to TRBJ1-4; D gene ambiguous. CDR3 length: 13 residues. Germline V gene lookup returns CDR1 SGHRS and CDR2 YFSETQ. V lost 0 bases to trimming and J lost 7 bases, with 7 bases between them. This CDR3 reads CASSLEIGEKLFF. The CDR3 DNA reads TGCGCCAGCAGCTTGGAAATTGGTGAAAAACTGTTTTTT.

V is TRBV2 and J is TRBJ1-3; unclear D gene. Per germline, CDR1 SNHLY and CDR2 FYNNEI. Trimming took 6 bases from V and 0 from J, leaving 9 bases between them. There are 14 residues in the CDR3. DNA of the CDR3: TGTGCCAGCAGGGCGACGGACTCTGGAAACACCATATATTTT. This codes for CASRATDSGNTIYF.

The chain uses TRBV6-1 and TRBJ2-7; 7 bases are shared with TRBD1. V lost 7 bases and J lost 0; bases outside the gene matches: 3. CDR3 length: 13 amino acids. From germline, CDR1 is MNHNS and CDR2 SASEGT. The CDR3 DNA follows: TGTGCCAGCACGACAGGGAGCTCCTACGAGCAGTACTTC. Translating it yields CASTTGSSYEQYF.

This chain uses TRBV19 with TRBJ2-2; 8 bases align to TRBD2. The J segment lost 4 bases and the V segment lost 5 bases, leaving 9 bases of the junction unmatched. The CDR3 spans 16 residues. CDR1 is LNHDA and CDR2 is SQIVND in the germline V gene (reference sequence). CDR3 amino acids: CASSFETRGGTGELFF. DNA for the CDR3: TGTGCCAGTAGTTTCGAGACCCGGGGGGGCACCGGGGAGCTGTTTTTT. The complete variable domain, with remaining parts taken from reference TRBV19 and TRBJ2-2, reads DGGITQSPKYLFRKEGQNVTLSCEQNLNHDAMYWYRQDPGQGLRLIYYSQIVNDFQKGDIAEGYSVSREKKESFPLTVTSAQKNPTAFYLCASSFETRGGTGELFFGEGSRLTVL.

The CDR3 spells CATSSIGVYEQYF. In DNA, the CDR3 is TGTGCCACCAGCTCGATCGGGGTCTACGAGCAGTACTTC. This chain uses TRBV15 with TRBJ2-7; D is perhaps TRBD2 (5 bases). The germline V gene encodes CDR1 LNHNV and CDR2 YYDKDF (reference sequence). The CDR3 covers 13 residues. V lost 5 bases to trimming and J lost 3 bases, with 11 bases between them.

The J gene is TRBJ2-5, the V gene TRBV5-1; D is ambiguous. V lost 0 bases and J lost 0, with 12 bases in between. Germline V gives CDR1 SGHRS, CDR2 YFSETQ. This CDR3 comprises 16 residues. The CDR3 nucleotides read TGCGCCAGCAGCTTGGGGTATACAGAGTACCAAGAGACCCAGTACTTC. This translates into CASSLGYTEYQETQYF.

As concerns this clone: Other DNA sequences in this sample translate to the same CDR3. V is TRBV10-3 and J is TRBJ2-3; D gene unclear. The CDR3 extends over 12 amino acids. Germline CDR1 and CDR2: ENHRY and SYGVKD. Deletions cut 0 bases from V and 3 bases from J, with 1 base between. The CDR3 DNA reads TGTGCCATCAGTGAGTCTACAGATACGCAGTATTTT. It is translated as CAISESTDTQYF.

This clone was counted a single time. This chain links TRBV4-2 with TRBJ1-2; 7 bases are a match to TRBD1. V gave up 2 bases and J gave up 0 bases; unmatched junction bases: 6. Germline CDR1 reads LGHNA; CDR2 reads YNFKEQ. The CDR3 has 16 residues. The CDR3 DNA sequence: TGTGCCAGCAGCCAACAAGAGGGGGCTCCTAACTATGGCTACACCTTC. As protein: CASSQQEGAPNYGYTF.

This CDR3 is CAISELAGEDEQFF. CDR3 DNA: TGTGCCATCAGTGAACTAGCGGGAGAGGATGAGCAGTTCTTC. The chain carries TRBV10-3 and TRBJ2-1; TRBD2 matches at 11 bases. V lost 3 bases, J lost 8 bases, and 3 bases stayed unmatched. The CDR3 contains 14 residues. CDR1 and CDR2 from the germline V gene are ENHRY and SYGVKD.

V is TRBV2 and J is TRBJ1-1, with TRBD1 matching 8 bases. Germline CDR1 is SNHLY and CDR2 is FYNNEI. The CDR3 runs to 15 residues. J lost 4 bases, V lost 7 bases, and 11 bases had no gene match. CDR3 protein: CASIPGPTGGTEAFF. In DNA form, the CDR3 reads TGTGCCAGCATTCCGGGACCAACAGGGGGCACTGAAGCTTTCTTT.

This clone was seen a single time. V is TRBV19 and J is TRBJ2-3; 10 bases are a match to TRBD1. Germline values: CDR1 LNHDA, CDR2 SQIVND (reference sequence). V lost 3 bases to trimming and J lost 3 bases; unmatched junction nucleotides: 6. The CDR3 extends over 16 amino acids. The CDR3 loop is CASSIYRDRGTDTQYF. Here the CDR3 DNA reads TGTGCCAGTAGTATCTACCGGGACAGGGGAACAGATACGCAGTATTTT.

The J gene is TRBJ2-1, the V gene TRBV5-1; 7 bases match TRBD1. This CDR3 contains 13 residues. Germline V gene data show CDR1 as SGHRS and CDR2 as YFSETQ. Unmatched junction bases numbered 4, after V lost 3 bases and J lost 7 bases. The CDR3 DNA reads TGCGCCAGCAGCTACGGGACAGATAATGAGCAGTTCTTC. Translated, it gives CASSYGTDNEQFF.

This clone is a singleton in its sample. The chain joins TRBV10-1 to TRBJ2-5, with D unresolved. The CDR3 spans 16 residues. The V gene's germline CDR1 is WNHNN and CDR2 SYGVQD (reference sequence). Trimming removed 3 bases from V and 5 bases from J, with 19 bases in between. CDR3 sequence: CASSDFLGFEEETQYF. CDR3 bases: TGCGCCAGCAGTGATTTTCTGGGTTTCGAGGAGGAGACCCAGTACTTC.

J is TRBJ2-3 and V is TRBV29-1; 9 bases are a match to TRBD2. CDR3 length: 14 amino acids. Germline V gene data show CDR1 as SQVTM and CDR2 as ANQGSEA. V was pared by 3 bases and J by 2 bases, with 3 bases of the junction left unmatched. The DNA of the CDR3 is TGCAGCGTTGATCCTAGCGGGGCCACAGATACGCAGTATTTT. Encoded protein: CSVDPSGATDTQYF.

The rearrangement uses TRBV5-6 and TRBJ1-2, with unresolved D. Trimming removed 3 bases at V and 7 bases at J, with 10 bases between. Germline CDR1 SGHDT, CDR2 YYEEEE. The CDR3 extends over 12 amino acids. CDR3 protein: CASSSGSFGYTF. In nucleotides, the CDR3 is TGTGCCAGCAGCTCGGGTAGTTTTGGCTACACCTTC.

The chain combines TRBV18 with TRBJ2-7; D remains ambiguous. Germline values: CDR1 KGHSH, CDR2 LQKENI. Trimming left V 3 bases short and J 6 bases short, with 9 bases between. The CDR3 is 12 amino acids. The CDR3 coding sequence is TGTGCCAGCTCACCCGCCGGGCTCGAGCAGTACTTC. This encodes CASSPAGLEQYF.

The J gene is TRBJ2-1, the V gene TRBV9, with unresolved D. Looked up from germline, CDR1 is SGDLS and CDR2 is YYNGEE. V was cut by 0 bases and J by 9 bases, with 7 bases left in between. This CDR3 is built from 12 residues. The CDR3: CASSVVVGEQFF. In DNA form, the CDR3 reads TGTGCCAGCAGCGTAGTGGTGGGTGAGCAGTTCTTC.

This clone occurred a few times. The CDR3 reads CASTSGLAGDTQYF. The DNA for the CDR3 is TGTGCCAGCACCAGCGGGCTAGCGGGAGATACGCAGTATTTT. The chain joins TRBV7-3 to TRBJ2-3, with TRBD2 matching 8 bases. Unmatched junction bases numbered 8, after V lost 7 bases and J lost 5 bases. CDR1 SGHTA and CDR2 FQGTGA come from the germline V gene. The CDR3 runs to 14 residues.

The genes are TRBV5-1 and TRBJ2-1, with TRBD1 identical over 8 bases. V lost 3 bases to trimming and J lost 9 bases; unmatched junction nucleotides: 8. Germline CDR1 SGHRS, CDR2 YFSETQ. CDR3 size: 14 residues. The CDR3 nucleotides read TGCGCCAGCAGCTCCGTCCGGACAGGGACTGAGCAGTTCTTC. As protein: CASSSVRTGTEQFF.

About this clone: Other DNA variants within this sample encode the same CDR3. The chain recombines TRBV28 with TRBJ2-7; D is unresolved. V was cut by 3 bases and J by 3 bases, with 6 bases left in between. The CDR3 runs to 12 residues. The germline CDR1 and CDR2 sequences are MDHEN and SYDVKM. In DNA, the CDR3 is TGTGCCAGCAGTTTTTCGGGCTACGAGCAGTACTTC. Its translation: CASSFSGYEQYF.

About this clone: At the DNA level, this CDR3 is encoded by other sequences in the same sample as well. This sequence joins TRBV2 and TRBJ1-5, with D possibly matching TRBD1 (5 bases). This CDR3 region has 15 residues. V was shortened by 1 base and J by 2 bases, with 9 bases between the two germline ends. CDR1 and CDR2 from the germline V gene are SNHLY and FYNNEI. This CDR3 is CASSEGGAGNQPQHF. The CDR3 DNA sequence: TGTGCCAGCAGTGAAGGGGGCGCGGGCAATCAGCCCCAGCATTTT.

V usage is TRBV19 and J usage is TRBJ1-5; a weak D match, TRBD1 (5 bases). Germline V CDR1 and CDR2: LNHDA, SQIVND (reference sequence). V lost 5 bases to trimming and J lost 3 bases, with 11 bases between them. CDR3 length: 14 amino acids. Here the CDR3 reads CASSSFRANQPQHF. CDR3 nucleotide sequence: TGTGCCAGTAGTTCTTTCAGGGCCAATCAGCCCCAGCATTTT. The full variable domain, with the rest looked up from reference TRBV19 and TRBJ1-5, is DGGITQSPKYLFRKEGQNVTLSCEQNLNHDAMYWYRQDPGQGLRLIYYSQIVNDFQKGDIAEGYSVSREKKESFPLTVTSAQKNPTAFYLCASSSFRANQPQHFGDGTRLSIL.